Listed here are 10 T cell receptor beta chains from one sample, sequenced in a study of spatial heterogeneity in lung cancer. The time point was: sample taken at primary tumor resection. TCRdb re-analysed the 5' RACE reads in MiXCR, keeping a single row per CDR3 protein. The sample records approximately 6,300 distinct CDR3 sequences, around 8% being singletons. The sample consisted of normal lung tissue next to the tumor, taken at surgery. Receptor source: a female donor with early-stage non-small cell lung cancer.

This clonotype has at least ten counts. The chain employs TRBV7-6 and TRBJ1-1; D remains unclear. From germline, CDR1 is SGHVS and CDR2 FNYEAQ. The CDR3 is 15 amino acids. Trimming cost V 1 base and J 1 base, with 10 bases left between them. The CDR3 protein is CASSLVTGTNTEAFF. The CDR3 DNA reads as TGTGCCAGCAGCTTAGTTACGGGAACGAACACTGAAGCTTTCTTT.

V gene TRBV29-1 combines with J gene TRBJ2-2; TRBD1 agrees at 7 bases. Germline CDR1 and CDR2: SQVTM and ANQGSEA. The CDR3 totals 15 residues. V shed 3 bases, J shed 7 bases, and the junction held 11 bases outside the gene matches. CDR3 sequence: CSVDKADRDSGELFF. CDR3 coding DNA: TGCAGCGTTGACAAGGCCGACAGGGATAGCGGGGAGCTGTTTTTT.

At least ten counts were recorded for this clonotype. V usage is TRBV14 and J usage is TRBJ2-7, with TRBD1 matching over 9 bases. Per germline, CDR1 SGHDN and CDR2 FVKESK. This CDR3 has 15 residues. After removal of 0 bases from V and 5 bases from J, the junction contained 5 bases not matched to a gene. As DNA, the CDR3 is TGTGCCAGCAGCCAAGACGGACAGGGGATGGACGAGCAGTACTTC. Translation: CASSQDGQGMDEQYF.

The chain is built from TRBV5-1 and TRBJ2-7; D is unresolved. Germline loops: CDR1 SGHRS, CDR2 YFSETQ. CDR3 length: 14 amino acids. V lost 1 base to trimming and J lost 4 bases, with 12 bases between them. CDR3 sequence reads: CASSLRAVEYEQYF. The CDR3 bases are TGCGCCAGCAGCTTGAGGGCAGTGGAATACGAGCAGTACTTC.

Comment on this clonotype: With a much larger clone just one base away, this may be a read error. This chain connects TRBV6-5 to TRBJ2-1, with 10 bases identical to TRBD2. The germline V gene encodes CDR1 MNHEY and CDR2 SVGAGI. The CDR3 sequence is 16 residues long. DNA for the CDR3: TGTGCCAGCAGCCCCGCTAGCGGGGGCCCCGGGGATGAGCAGATCTTC. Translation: CASSPASGGPGDEQIF.

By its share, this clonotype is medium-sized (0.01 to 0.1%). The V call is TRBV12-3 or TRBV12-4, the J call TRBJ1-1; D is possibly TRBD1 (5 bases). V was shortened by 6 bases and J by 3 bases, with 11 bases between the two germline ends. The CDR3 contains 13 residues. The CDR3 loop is CASRSQGYTEAFF. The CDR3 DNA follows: TGTGCCAGCAGATCCCAGGGATACACTGAAGCTTTCTTT.

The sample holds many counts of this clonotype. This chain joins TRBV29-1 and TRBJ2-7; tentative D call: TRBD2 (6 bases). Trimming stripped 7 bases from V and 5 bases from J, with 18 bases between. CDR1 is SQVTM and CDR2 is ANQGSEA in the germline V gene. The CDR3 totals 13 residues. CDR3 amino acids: CSAGWRGVNEQYF. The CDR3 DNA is TGCAGCGCGGGGTGGCGGGGCGTGAACGAGCAGTACTTC.

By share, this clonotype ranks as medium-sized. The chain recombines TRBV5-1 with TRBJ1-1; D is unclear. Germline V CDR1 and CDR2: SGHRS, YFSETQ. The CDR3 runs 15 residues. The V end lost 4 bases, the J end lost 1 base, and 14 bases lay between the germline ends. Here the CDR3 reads CASSMRVLGNTEAFF. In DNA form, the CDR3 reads TGCGCCAGCAGCATGAGGGTTCTAGGGAACACTGAAGCTTTCTTT.

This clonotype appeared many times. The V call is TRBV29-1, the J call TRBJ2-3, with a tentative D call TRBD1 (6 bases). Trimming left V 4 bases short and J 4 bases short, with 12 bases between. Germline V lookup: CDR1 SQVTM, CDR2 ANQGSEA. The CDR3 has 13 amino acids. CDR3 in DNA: TGCAGCGTTGGCGGCAGGGGCGCAGATACGCAGTATTTT. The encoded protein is CSVGGRGADTQYF.

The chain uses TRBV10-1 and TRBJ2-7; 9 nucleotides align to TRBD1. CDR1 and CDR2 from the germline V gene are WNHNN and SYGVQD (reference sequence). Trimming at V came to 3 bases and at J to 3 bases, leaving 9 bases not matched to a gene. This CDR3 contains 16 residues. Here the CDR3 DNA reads TGCGCCAGCAGTGACTGGGCGGGACAGGGAATCTACGAGCAGTACTTC. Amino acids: CASSDWAGQGIYEQYF.